This TCR beta chain was captured in a study of neoadjuvant anti-PD-1 for oral cavity cancer. Study-level information: Most patients had three to four biweekly doses of 3 mg/kg nivolumab before resection. Patients without progression got a fourth dose around day 43.

Overall study results and limits: Larger post-treatment preexisting tumor clones tracked with greater tumor shrinkage.

The CDR3 consists of 15 residues. Germline CDR1 and CDR2: SGHRS and YFSETQ. The junction had 7 bases not matched to a gene; V was cut back by 4 bases and J by 1 base. Comment on this clone: Antigen unknown.

The repertoire was sequenced with immunoSEQ multiplex PCR; TCRdb's copy has only in-frame clones and lacks some. The sample contains 20,000 to 25,000 clones, 35% to 50% of which appear only once. Time point indicated: after neoadjuvant nivolumab, at surgical resection. Patients had HPV-negative, locally advanced oral cavity squamous cell carcinoma. The chain recombines TRBV5-1 with TRBJ2-7; TRBD2 matches 8 bases. The sample in question was tumor tissue, obtained after nivolumab (anti-PD-1) treatment. The sequence was obtained from a person between 35 and 79 years old with oral cavity squamous cell carcinoma. CDR3 protein: CASSALAGPSYEQYF. The CDR3 bases are TGCGCCAGCAGCGCCTTAGCGGGGCCTTCCTACGAGCAGTACTTC.